Listed below are T cell receptor beta chains from one sample, sequenced in a study of T cell responses to AZD1222 COVID-19 vaccine. The protocol was immunoSEQ multiplex PCR, while the TCRdb copy is restricted to in-frame clones and leaves out a portion. The table has some 62,000 clones, 76% seen once. The specimen comprised peripheral blood, sampled on day 0 of AZD1222 vaccination. Receptors were obtained from an adult in good health. Both conserved end residues are part of each CDR3. The order of the fields is CDR3 protein, CDR3 DNA, clone size, D gene, J gene, V gene. D genes are given only for firm matches. Clone size is given for some rows only: seen once, a few or many times, or a class if the clone is expanded.

CDR3 protein: CASSSDRVFTEAFF; CDR3 DNA: TGTGCCAGCAGTTCGGACAGGGTTTTTACTGAAGCTTTCTTT; clone size: -; D gene: TRBD1; J gene: TRBJ1-1; V gene: TRBV2
CDR3 protein: CASSLGRGVYEQYF; CDR3 DNA: TGTGCCAGCAGCTTAGGTCGGGGGGTCTACGAGCAGTACTTC; clone size: -; D gene: TRBD2; J gene: TRBJ2-7; V gene: TRBV11-2
CDR3 protein: CASSLLSSADTQYF; CDR3 DNA: TGTGCCAGCAGCTTACTCTCGAGCGCAGATACGCAGTATTTT; clone size: -; D gene: -; J gene: TRBJ2-3; V gene: TRBV11-1
CDR3 protein: CASSSTRDQPQHF; CDR3 DNA: TGTGCCAGCAGCTCGACTCGTGATCAGCCCCAGCATTTT; clone size: -; D gene: -; J gene: TRBJ1-5; V gene: TRBV13
CDR3 protein: CASSLQGGDNQPQHF; CDR3 DNA: TGTGCCAGCAGTCTCCAAGGAGGGGACAATCAGCCCCAGCATTTT; clone size: -; D gene: -; J gene: TRBJ1-5; V gene: TRBV6-2/TRBV6-3
CDR3 protein: CASSMGQYYGYTF; CDR3 DNA: TGTGCCAGTAGTATGGGCCAGTACTATGGCTACACCTTC; clone size: few; D gene: -; J gene: TRBJ1-2; V gene: TRBV19
CDR3 protein: CASSFYGPSAYEQYF; CDR3 DNA: TGTGCCAGCAGTTTCTATGGACCCTCGGCCTACGAGCAGTACTTC; clone size: few; D gene: -; J gene: TRBJ2-7; V gene: TRBV6-2/TRBV6-3
CDR3 protein: CASRDTNSPLHF; CDR3 DNA: TGTGCCAGCAGAGACACCAATTCACCCCTCCACTTT; clone size: once; D gene: -; J gene: TRBJ1-6; V gene: TRBV3-1/TRBV3-2
CDR3 protein: CASSFSLSSYEQYF; CDR3 DNA: TGTGCCAGCAGCTTCTCACTGAGCTCCTACGAGCAGTACTTC; clone size: few; D gene: -; J gene: TRBJ2-7; V gene: TRBV7-2
CDR3 protein: CATNNGGYTDTQYF; CDR3 DNA: TGTGCCACCAACAACGGGGGATACACAGATACGCAGTATTTT; clone size: -; D gene: -; J gene: TRBJ2-3; V gene: TRBV24-1
CDR3 protein: CASSPGTEGKLFF; CDR3 DNA: TGTGCCAGCAGTCCAGGGACTGAGGGGAAACTGTTTTTT; clone size: few; D gene: -; J gene: TRBJ1-4; V gene: TRBV6-5
CDR3 protein: CASSYDRVGNTQYF; CDR3 DNA: TGTGCCAGCAGCTATGACAGGGTCGGGAATACGCAGTATTTT; clone size: few; D gene: TRBD1; J gene: TRBJ2-3; V gene: TRBV5-5
CDR3 protein: CASSSFGGGWETQYF; CDR3 DNA: TGCGCCAGCAGCTCGTTCGGGGGCGGCTGGGAGACCCAGTACTTC; clone size: -; D gene: -; J gene: TRBJ2-5; V gene: TRBV5-1
CDR3 protein: CAWSVWGVGTGNQAKLFF; CDR3 DNA: TGTGCCTGGAGTGTATGGGGTGTTGGGACAGGGAATCAGGCAAAACTGTTTTTT; clone size: -; D gene: TRBD1; J gene: TRBJ1-4; V gene: TRBV30
CDR3 protein: CASRNLQGYEQYF; CDR3 DNA: TGTGCCAGCAGAAATTTACAGGGCTACGAGCAGTACTTC; clone size: -; D gene: -; J gene: TRBJ2-7; V gene: TRBV7-2
CDR3 protein: CAIGDSSMTGAGTEAFF; CDR3 DNA: TGTGCCATCGGGGACAGCTCGATGACGGGGGCGGGCACTGAAGCTTTCTTT; clone size: -; D gene: TRBD1; J gene: TRBJ1-1; V gene: TRBV10-3
CDR3 protein: CASSGGSGPSEKLFF; CDR3 DNA: TGTGCCAGCAGCGGAGGGTCTGGGCCGTCTGAAAAACTGTTTTTT; clone size: -; D gene: -; J gene: TRBJ1-4; V gene: TRBV9
CDR3 protein: CASSRETRAYNEQFF; CDR3 DNA: TGTGCCAGCAGCCGAGAGACTAGGGCCTACAATGAGCAGTTCTTC; clone size: -; D gene: -; J gene: TRBJ2-1; V gene: TRBV7-8
CDR3 protein: CASSEAGGSYNEQFF; CDR3 DNA: TGTGCCAGCAGTGAAGCAGGGGGCTCCTACAATGAGCAGTTCTTC; clone size: -; D gene: TRBD1; J gene: TRBJ2-1; V gene: TRBV25-1
CDR3 protein: CASSPGQGEEKLFF; CDR3 DNA: TGTGCCAGCAGTCCGGGACAGGGGGAAGAAAAACTGTTTTTT; clone size: -; D gene: TRBD1; J gene: TRBJ1-4; V gene: TRBV11-2
CDR3 protein: CASSPQAGRQETQYF; CDR3 DNA: TGTGCCAGCAGCCCCCAGGCGGGCCGCCAAGAGACCCAGTACTTC; clone size: -; D gene: -; J gene: TRBJ2-5; V gene: TRBV11-3
CDR3 protein: CASSLQRDLGNIQYF; CDR3 DNA: TGTGCCAGCAGTTTACAAAGGGATTTGGGAAACATTCAGTACTTC; clone size: -; D gene: -; J gene: TRBJ2-4; V gene: TRBV27
CDR3 protein: CASNTDRDTEAFF; CDR3 DNA: TGTGCCAGCAATACTGACAGGGACACTGAAGCTTTCTTT; clone size: few; D gene: TRBD1; J gene: TRBJ1-1; V gene: TRBV12-3/TRBV12-4
CDR3 protein: CASRSNTGELFF; CDR3 DNA: TGTGCCAGCAGATCTAACACCGGGGAGCTGTTTTTT; clone size: -; D gene: -; J gene: TRBJ2-2; V gene: TRBV11-3
CDR3 protein: CASSLGQGAREQYF; CDR3 DNA: TGTGCCAGCAGCCTGGGACAGGGGGCTCGGGAGCAGTACTTC; clone size: once; D gene: TRBD1; J gene: TRBJ2-7; V gene: TRBV9
CDR3 protein: CASSLNSDYGYTF; CDR3 DNA: TGTGCCAGCAGCTTGAACAGTGACTATGGCTACACCTTC; clone size: -; D gene: -; J gene: TRBJ1-2; V gene: TRBV5-4
CDR3 protein: CASGQETQYF; CDR3 DNA: TGTGCCAGCGGCCAAGAGACCCAGTACTTC; clone size: -; D gene: -; J gene: TRBJ2-5; V gene: TRBV6-5
CDR3 protein: CASFPLQGPAKQYF; CDR3 DNA: TGTGCCAGCTTCCCTTTACAGGGGCCGGCGAAGCAGTACTTC; clone size: few; D gene: TRBD1; J gene: TRBJ2-7; V gene: TRBV2
CDR3 protein: CASSVAMGGYEQYF; CDR3 DNA: TGTGCCAGCAGCGTAGCTATGGGGGGGTACGAGCAGTACTTC; clone size: -; D gene: TRBD2; J gene: TRBJ2-7; V gene: TRBV9
CDR3 protein: CASSFIRAFGNTIYF; CDR3 DNA: TGTGCCAGCAGCTTCATCAGGGCTTTCGGAAACACCATATATTTT; clone size: few; D gene: -; J gene: TRBJ1-3; V gene: TRBV7-7
CDR3 protein: CASSIGWGSQDTEAFF; CDR3 DNA: TGTGCCAGTAGTATAGGATGGGGGTCCCAGGACACTGAAGCTTTCTTT; clone size: few; D gene: -; J gene: TRBJ1-1; V gene: TRBV19
CDR3 protein: CASSPLGENTEAFF; CDR3 DNA: TGTGCCAGCAGCCCCCTCGGGGAGAACACTGAAGCTTTCTTT; clone size: -; D gene: -; J gene: TRBJ1-1; V gene: TRBV7-9
CDR3 protein: CASSIGPGSNQPQHF; CDR3 DNA: TGTGCCAGTAGTATAGGTCCGGGAAGCAATCAGCCCCAGCATTTT; clone size: -; D gene: -; J gene: TRBJ1-5; V gene: TRBV19
CDR3 protein: CASSLEGNPYEQYF; CDR3 DNA: TGTGCCAGCAGCTTGGAGGGCAATCCCTACGAGCAGTACTTC; clone size: -; D gene: -; J gene: TRBJ2-7; V gene: TRBV5-4
CDR3 protein: CASSSDRLPGNTIYF; CDR3 DNA: TGTGCCAGCAGCTCCGACAGGTTACCTGGAAACACCATATATTTT; clone size: once; D gene: -; J gene: TRBJ1-3; V gene: TRBV11-2
CDR3 protein: CASSLYSGGEQFF; CDR3 DNA: TGCGCCAGCAGCTTGTATAGCGGGGGCGAGCAGTTCTTC; clone size: once; D gene: TRBD2; J gene: TRBJ2-1; V gene: TRBV5-1
CDR3 protein: CASRETGGDNQPQHF; CDR3 DNA: TGTGCCAGCAGAGAGACAGGGGGGGACAATCAGCCCCAGCATTTT; clone size: -; D gene: TRBD1; J gene: TRBJ1-5; V gene: TRBV2
CDR3 protein: CASADTHTEAFF; CDR3 DNA: TGTGCCTCAGCGGACACACACACTGAAGCTTTCTTT; clone size: -; D gene: -; J gene: TRBJ1-1; V gene: TRBV30
CDR3 protein: CASSTGLAGEQFF; CDR3 DNA: TGTGCCAGCAGTACGGGACTAGCGGGTGAGCAGTTCTTC; clone size: -; D gene: TRBD2; J gene: TRBJ2-1; V gene: TRBV2
CDR3 protein: CASSPGQRPYNEQFF; CDR3 DNA: TGTGCCAGCAGCCCCGGGCAGAGGCCCTACAATGAGCAGTTCTTC; clone size: -; D gene: -; J gene: TRBJ2-1; V gene: TRBV6-5
CDR3 protein: CASSLVGDRGDIQYF; CDR3 DNA: TGTGCCAGCAGCTTGGTCGGGGACAGGGGGGACATTCAGTACTTC; clone size: -; D gene: TRBD1; J gene: TRBJ2-4; V gene: TRBV5-5
CDR3 protein: CASSPQDRGFGGTYEQYF; CDR3 DNA: TGTGCCAGCAGCCCACAGGATCGGGGTTTTGGAGGGACCTACGAGCAGTACTTC; clone size: -; D gene: -; J gene: TRBJ2-7; V gene: TRBV7-6
CDR3 protein: CASSQLVGLAGGTGTGELFF; CDR3 DNA: TGCGCCAGCAGTCAATTGGTGGGACTAGCGGGGGGCACCGGCACCGGGGAGCTGTTTTTT; clone size: few; D gene: TRBD2; J gene: TRBJ2-2; V gene: TRBV23-1
CDR3 protein: CASSLQQTYYGYTF; CDR3 DNA: TGTGCCAGCAGCTTACAGCAGACTTACTATGGCTACACCTTC; clone size: -; D gene: -; J gene: TRBJ1-2; V gene: TRBV7-2
CDR3 protein: CASSSGGAYTEAFF; CDR3 DNA: TGTGCCAGCAGCTCCGGGGGGGCCTACACTGAAGCTTTCTTT; clone size: -; D gene: -; J gene: TRBJ1-1; V gene: TRBV3-1/TRBV3-2
CDR3 protein: CASSLDRVLNTEAFF; CDR3 DNA: TGCGCCAGCAGCCTGGACAGGGTCTTAAACACTGAAGCTTTCTTT; clone size: few; D gene: TRBD1; J gene: TRBJ1-1; V gene: TRBV4-3
CDR3 protein: CASSLEGGQPQHF; CDR3 DNA: TGTGCCAGCAGCTTAGAGGGCGGGCAGCCCCAGCATTTT; clone size: -; D gene: -; J gene: TRBJ1-5; V gene: TRBV7-2
CDR3 protein: CASSAGTHGYTF; CDR3 DNA: TGTGCCAGCAGTGCAGGGACCCATGGCTACACCTTC; clone size: -; D gene: -; J gene: TRBJ1-2; V gene: TRBV12-3/TRBV12-4